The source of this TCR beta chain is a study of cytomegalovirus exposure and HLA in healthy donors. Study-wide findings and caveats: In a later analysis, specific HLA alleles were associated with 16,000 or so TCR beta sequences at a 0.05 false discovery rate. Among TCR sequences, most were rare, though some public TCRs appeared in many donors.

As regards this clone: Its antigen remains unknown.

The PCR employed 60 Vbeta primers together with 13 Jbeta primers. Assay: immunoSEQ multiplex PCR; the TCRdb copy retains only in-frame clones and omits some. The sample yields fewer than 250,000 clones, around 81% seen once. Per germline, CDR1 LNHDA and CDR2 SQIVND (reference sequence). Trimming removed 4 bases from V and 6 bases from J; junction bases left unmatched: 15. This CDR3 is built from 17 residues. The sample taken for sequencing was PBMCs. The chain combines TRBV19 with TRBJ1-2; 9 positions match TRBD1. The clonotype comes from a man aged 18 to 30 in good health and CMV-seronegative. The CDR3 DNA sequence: TGTGCCAGTAGTAAACTCCCGGGGACAGGGATCCTCGATGGCTACACCTTC. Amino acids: CASSKLPGTGILDGYTF.